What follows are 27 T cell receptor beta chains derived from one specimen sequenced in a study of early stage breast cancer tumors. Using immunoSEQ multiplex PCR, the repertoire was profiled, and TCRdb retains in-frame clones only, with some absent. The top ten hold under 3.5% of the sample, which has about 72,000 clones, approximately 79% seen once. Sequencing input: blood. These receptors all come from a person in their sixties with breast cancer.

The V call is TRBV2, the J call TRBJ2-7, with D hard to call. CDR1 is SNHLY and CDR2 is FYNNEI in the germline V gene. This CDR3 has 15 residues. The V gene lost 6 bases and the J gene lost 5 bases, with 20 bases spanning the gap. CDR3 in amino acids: CASRGPGLVSDEQYF. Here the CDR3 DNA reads TGTGCCAGCAGGGGTCCAGGTTTAGTCAGCGACGAGCAGTACTTC. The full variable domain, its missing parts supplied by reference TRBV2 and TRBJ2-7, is EPEVTQTPSHQVTQMGQEVILRCVPISNHLYFYWYRQILGQKVEFLVSFYNNEISEKSEIFDDQFSVERPDGSNFTLKIRSTKLEDSAMYFCASRGPGLVSDEQYFGPGTRLTVT.

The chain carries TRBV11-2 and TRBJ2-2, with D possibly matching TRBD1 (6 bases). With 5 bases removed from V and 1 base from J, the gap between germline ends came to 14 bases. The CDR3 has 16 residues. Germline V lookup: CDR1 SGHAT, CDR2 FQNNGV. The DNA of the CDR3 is TGTGCCAGCAGCCCCAACCTGGACAGGAACACCGGGGAGCTGTTTTTT. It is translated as CASSPNLDRNTGELFF.

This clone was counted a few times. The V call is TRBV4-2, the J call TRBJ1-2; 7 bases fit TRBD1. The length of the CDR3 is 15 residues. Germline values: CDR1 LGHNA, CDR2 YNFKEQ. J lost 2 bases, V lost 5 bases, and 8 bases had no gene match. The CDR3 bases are TGTGCCAGCAGCGCACGGACAGGAGACAACTATGGCTACACCTTC. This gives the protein CASSARTGDNYGYTF.

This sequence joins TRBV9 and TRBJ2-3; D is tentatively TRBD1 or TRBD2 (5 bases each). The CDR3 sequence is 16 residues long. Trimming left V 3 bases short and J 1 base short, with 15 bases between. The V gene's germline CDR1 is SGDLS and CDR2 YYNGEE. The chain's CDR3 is CASSAPTRGRTDTQYF. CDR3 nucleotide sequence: TGTGCCAGCAGCGCCCCCACCCGGGGACGCACAGATACGCAGTATTTT.

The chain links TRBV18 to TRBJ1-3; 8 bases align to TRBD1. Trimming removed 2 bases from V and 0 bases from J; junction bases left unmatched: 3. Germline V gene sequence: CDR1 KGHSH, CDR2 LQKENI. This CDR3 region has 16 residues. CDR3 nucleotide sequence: TGTGCCAGCTCACCAAGGACAGGGAGCTCTGGAAACACCATATATTTT. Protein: CASSPRTGSSGNTIYF.

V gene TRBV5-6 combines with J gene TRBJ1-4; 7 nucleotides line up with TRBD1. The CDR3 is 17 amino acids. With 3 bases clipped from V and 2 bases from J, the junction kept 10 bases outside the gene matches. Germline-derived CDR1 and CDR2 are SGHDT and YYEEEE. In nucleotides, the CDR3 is TGTGCCAGCAGCTCAACAGGGGTTGGTGCGACTAATGAAAAACTGTTTTTT. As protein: CASSSTGVGATNEKLFF.

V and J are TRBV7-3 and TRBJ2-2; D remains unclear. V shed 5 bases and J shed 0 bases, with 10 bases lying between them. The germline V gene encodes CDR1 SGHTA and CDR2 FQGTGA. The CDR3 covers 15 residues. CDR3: CASSTGPTNTGELFF. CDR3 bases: TGTGCCAGCAGCACGGGCCCCACGAACACCGGGGAGCTGTTTTTT.

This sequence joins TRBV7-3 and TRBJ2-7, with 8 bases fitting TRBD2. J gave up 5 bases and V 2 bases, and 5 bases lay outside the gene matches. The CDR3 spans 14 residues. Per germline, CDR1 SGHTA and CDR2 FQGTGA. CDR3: CASSLGGLADEQYF. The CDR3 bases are TGTGCCAGCAGCTTAGGAGGACTAGCAGACGAGCAGTACTTC.

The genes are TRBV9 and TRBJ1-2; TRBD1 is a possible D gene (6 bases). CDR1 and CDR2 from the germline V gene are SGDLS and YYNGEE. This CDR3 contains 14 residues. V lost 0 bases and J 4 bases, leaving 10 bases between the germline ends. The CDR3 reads CASSVADSRYGYTF. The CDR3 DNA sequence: TGTGCCAGCAGCGTAGCGGACAGTCGCTATGGCTACACCTTC.

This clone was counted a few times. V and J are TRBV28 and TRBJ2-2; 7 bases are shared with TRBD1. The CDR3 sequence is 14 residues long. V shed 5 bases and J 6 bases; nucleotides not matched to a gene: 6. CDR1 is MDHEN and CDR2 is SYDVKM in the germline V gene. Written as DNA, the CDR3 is TGTGCCAGCAGTCGTCGGACAGGATCCGGGGAGCTGTTTTTT. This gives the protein CASSRRTGSGELFF.

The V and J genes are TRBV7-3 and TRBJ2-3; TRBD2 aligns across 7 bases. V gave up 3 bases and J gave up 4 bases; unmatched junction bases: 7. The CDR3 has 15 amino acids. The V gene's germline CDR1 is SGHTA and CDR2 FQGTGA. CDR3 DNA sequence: TGTGCCAGCAGCTTTTCCGGCGGGAGACCAGATACGCAGTATTTT. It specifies CASSFSGGRPDTQYF.

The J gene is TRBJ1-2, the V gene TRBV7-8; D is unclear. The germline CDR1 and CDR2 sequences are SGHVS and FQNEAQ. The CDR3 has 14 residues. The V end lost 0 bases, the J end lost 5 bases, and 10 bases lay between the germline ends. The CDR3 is CASSLANRVYGYTF. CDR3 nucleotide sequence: TGTGCCAGCAGCTTAGCGAACAGAGTATATGGCTACACCTTC.

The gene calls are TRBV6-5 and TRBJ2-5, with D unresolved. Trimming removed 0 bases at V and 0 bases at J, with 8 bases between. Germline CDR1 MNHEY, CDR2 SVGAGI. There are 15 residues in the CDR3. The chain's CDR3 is CASSYSTGNQETQYF. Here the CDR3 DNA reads TGTGCCAGCAGTTACTCGACTGGGAACCAAGAGACCCAGTACTTC.

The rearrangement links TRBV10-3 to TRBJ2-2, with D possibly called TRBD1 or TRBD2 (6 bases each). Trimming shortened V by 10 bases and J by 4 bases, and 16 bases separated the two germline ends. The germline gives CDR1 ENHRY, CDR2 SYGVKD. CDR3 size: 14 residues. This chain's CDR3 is CATRPGASTGELFF. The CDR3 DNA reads TGTGCCACGCGTCCGGGGGCCTCCACCGGGGAGCTGTTTTTT.

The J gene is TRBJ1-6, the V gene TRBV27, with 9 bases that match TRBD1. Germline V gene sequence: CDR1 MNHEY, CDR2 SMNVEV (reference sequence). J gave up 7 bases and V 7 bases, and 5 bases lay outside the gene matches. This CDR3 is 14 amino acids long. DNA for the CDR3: TGTGCCAGCAAAAGACAGGGGGACAATTCACCCCTCCACTTT. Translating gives CASKRQGDNSPLHF.

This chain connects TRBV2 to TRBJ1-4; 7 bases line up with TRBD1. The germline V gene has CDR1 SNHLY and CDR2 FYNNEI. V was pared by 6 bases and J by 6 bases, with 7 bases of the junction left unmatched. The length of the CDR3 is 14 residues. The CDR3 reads CASRYRGGDEKLFF. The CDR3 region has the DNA TGTGCCAGCAGATACAGGGGAGGAGATGAAAAACTGTTTTTT. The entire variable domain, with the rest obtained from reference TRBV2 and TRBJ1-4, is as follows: EPEVTQTPSHQVTQMGQEVILRCVPISNHLYFYWYRQILGQKVEFLVSFYNNEISEKSEIFDDQFSVERPDGSNFTLKIRSTKLEDSAMYFCASRYRGGDEKLFFGSGTQLSVL.

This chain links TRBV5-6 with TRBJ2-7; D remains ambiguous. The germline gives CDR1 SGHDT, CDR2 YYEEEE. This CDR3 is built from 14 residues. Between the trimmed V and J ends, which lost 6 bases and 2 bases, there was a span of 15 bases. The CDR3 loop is CASTFQVPTYEQYF. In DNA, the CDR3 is TGTGCCAGCACCTTCCAGGTCCCGACCTACGAGCAGTACTTC.

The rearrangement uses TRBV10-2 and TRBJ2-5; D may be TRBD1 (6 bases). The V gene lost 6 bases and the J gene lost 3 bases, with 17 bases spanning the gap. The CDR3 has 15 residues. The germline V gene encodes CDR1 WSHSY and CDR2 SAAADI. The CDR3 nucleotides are TGCGCCAGCAGGGACAGTAGGGCAGGGGAAGAGACCCAGTACTTC. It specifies CASRDSRAGEETQYF.

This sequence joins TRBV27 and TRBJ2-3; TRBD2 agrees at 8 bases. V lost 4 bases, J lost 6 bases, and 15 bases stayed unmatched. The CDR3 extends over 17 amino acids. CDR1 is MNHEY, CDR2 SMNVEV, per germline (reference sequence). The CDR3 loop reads CASSSRSSGRFSDTQYF. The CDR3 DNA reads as TGTGCCAGCAGTTCAAGATCGAGCGGGAGATTCTCGGATACGCAGTATTTT.

CDR3 in amino acids: CARSSAGGKSEDTQYF. The CDR3 coding sequence is TGTGCCAGAAGCTCCGCAGGGGGCAAGAGTGAAGATACGCAGTATTTT. The chain employs TRBV7-5 and TRBJ2-3; the D call of TRBD1 is as the table states it, not checked on the DNA. TRBV7-5 is deemed a pseudogene. The CDR3 has 16 residues.

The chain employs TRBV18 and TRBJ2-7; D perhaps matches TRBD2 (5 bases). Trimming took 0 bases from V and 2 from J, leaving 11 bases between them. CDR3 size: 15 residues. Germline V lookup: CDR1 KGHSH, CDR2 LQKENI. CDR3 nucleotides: TGTGCCAGCTCACCACCCGGAGCGGTGGCCTACGAGCAGTACTTC. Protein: CASSPPGAVAYEQYF.

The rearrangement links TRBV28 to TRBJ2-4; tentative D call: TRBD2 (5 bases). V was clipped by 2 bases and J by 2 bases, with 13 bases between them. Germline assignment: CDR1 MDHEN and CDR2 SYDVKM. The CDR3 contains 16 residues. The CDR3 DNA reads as TGTGCCAGCAGTTTACGGGAATGGGTCTCCAAAAACATTCAGTACTTC. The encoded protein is CASSLREWVSKNIQYF.

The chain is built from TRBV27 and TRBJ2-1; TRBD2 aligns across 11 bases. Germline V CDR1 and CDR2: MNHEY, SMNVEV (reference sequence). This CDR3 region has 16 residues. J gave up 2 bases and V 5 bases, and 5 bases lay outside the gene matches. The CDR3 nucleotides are TGTGCCAGCAGTGCTTCGACTAGCGGGGCCTACAATGAGCAGTTCTTC. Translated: CASSASTSGAYNEQFF.

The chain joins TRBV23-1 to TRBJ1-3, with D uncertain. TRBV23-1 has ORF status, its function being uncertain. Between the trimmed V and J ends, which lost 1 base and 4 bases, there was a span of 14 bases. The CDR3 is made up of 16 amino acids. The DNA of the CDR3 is TGCGCCAGCAGTCAATTTTGGAGATCGGCCGGAAACACCATATATTTT. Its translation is CASSQFWRSAGNTIYF.

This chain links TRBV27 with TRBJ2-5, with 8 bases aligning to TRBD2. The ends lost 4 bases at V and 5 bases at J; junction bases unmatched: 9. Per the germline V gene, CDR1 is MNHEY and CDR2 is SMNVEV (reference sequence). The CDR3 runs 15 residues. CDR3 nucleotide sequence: TGTGCCAGCAGTTCTCTAAGCGGGGGTCAGGAGACCCAGTACTTC. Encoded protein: CASSSLSGGQETQYF.

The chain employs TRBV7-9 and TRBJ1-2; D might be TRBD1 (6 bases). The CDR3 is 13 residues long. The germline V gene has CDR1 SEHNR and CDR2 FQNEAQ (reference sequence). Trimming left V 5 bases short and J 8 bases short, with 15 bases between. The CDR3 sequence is CASSATSGVGYTF. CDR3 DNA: TGTGCCAGCAGCGCAACCTCAGGGGTCGGCTACACCTTC.

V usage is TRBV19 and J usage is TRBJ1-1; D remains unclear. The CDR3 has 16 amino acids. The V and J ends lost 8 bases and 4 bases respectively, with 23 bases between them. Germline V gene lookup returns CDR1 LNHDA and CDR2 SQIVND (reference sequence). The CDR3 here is CASGLRHSDLSTEAFF. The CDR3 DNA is TGTGCCAGTGGCTTAAGACATTCCGACCTTTCCACTGAAGCTTTCTTT.